The present entry profiles one TCR beta chain with its context. The same CDR3 is also encoded by other DNA sequences in this sample. Trimming left V 4 bases short and J 0 bases short, with 12 bases between. The CDR3 runs to 15 residues. Per germline, CDR1 SGHRS and CDR2 YFSETQ. Sequencing was performed with immunoSEQ multiplex PCR; in TCRdb, only in-frame clones are kept and a portion is missing. The table records some 1 million clones, roughly 70% of them present only once. This record comes from a study of shared clonotypes between healthy human individuals. The receptor was isolated from a man aged 18 to 30 in good health. The sequencing sample was made of memory CD4+ T cells sorted from blood. Subset of the sample: CD45RA-negative fraction. The V call is TRBV5-1, the J call TRBJ2-3; a weak D match, TRBD1 (6 bases). CDR3 DNA: TGCGCCAGCAGCATGGGACAAACTAGCACAGATACGCAGTATTTT. This codes for CASSMGQTSTDTQYF. The entire variable domain, with the rest obtained from reference TRBV5-1 and TRBJ2-3, is as follows: KAGVTQTPRYLIKTRGQQVTLSCSPISGHRSVSWYQQTPGQGLQFLFEYFSETQRNKGNFPGRFSGRQFSNSRSEMNVSTLELGDSALYLCASSMGQTSTDTQYFGPGTRLTVL.